Listed below are T cell receptor beta chains from one sample, sequenced in a study of CXCR3-negative and CXCR3-positive naive CD8 T cells. TCRdb reprocessed the 5' RACE reads, with one entry per CDR3 protein and no DNA. Its table lists 6,000 to 8,500 distinct CDR3 sequences. Specimen: naive CXCR3- CD8+ T cells from blood. These receptors were taken from a human donor in good health. Some clones in this sample may be carry-over from other donors' samples. The CDR3 runs from the conserved cysteine through the conserved F or W. Fields, in order: J gene, V gene, clone size, CDR3 protein. The listing skips clone size in some rows; elsewhere it reads once, few, many or a size class.

>TRBJ1-4|TRBV4-2|medium-sized
CASSQGGGAVEKLFF
>TRBJ2-3|TRBV20-1|medium-sized
CSARDTSGYSTDTQYF
>TRBJ2-2|TRBV7-2|medium-sized
CASSLVWTSGKRGTGELFF
>TRBJ2-1|TRBV5-8|NA
CASSLRSRDYNEQFF
>TRBJ2-3|TRBV11-1|NA
CASSRSLIAGVTQYF
>TRBJ2-2|TRBV11-3|medium-sized
CASSFQGTTFANTGELFF
>TRBJ2-6|TRBV28|NA
CASSSGRISGANVLTF
>TRBJ2-3|TRBV7-9|NA
CASSFSTDTDTQYF
>TRBJ2-1|TRBV5-1|NA
CASSLNSAGDEQFF
>TRBJ2-2|TRBV12-3/TRBV12-4|NA
CASTTDARGTGELFF
>TRBJ2-3|TRBV5-1|medium-sized
CASSSGQGTDTQYF
>TRBJ2-7|TRBV2|medium-sized
CASSDWIGGPTYEQYF
>TRBJ2-7|TRBV29-1|medium-sized
CSAVSGSYSYEQYF
>TRBJ1-2|TRBV6-2/TRBV6-3|NA
CAEREPSYGYTF
>TRBJ1-1|TRBV13|NA
CASGTGLDGRTEAFF
>TRBJ2-1|TRBV29-1|medium-sized
CSVDGGGSSYNEQFF
>TRBJ1-1|TRBV6-6|medium-sized
CASSSPLGANTEAFF
>TRBJ2-3|TRBV10-3|medium-sized
CAISELLADTQYF
>TRBJ1-1|TRBV29-1|NA
CSAWTGGEAFF
>TRBJ2-1|TRBV6-2/TRBV6-3|NA
CASSYSGQGRYNEQFF
>TRBJ2-1|TRBV2|NA
CASSPALPSGKGDTNEQFF
>TRBJ1-1|TRBV7-9|NA
CASSFHGNTEAFF
>TRBJ1-1|TRBV20-1|medium-sized
CSAPTPTNTEAFF
>TRBJ2-1|TRBV29-1|medium-sized
CSVATEVSNEQFF
>TRBJ2-5|TRBV25-1|NA
CASSEGAGGDTQYF
>TRBJ1-1|TRBV7-9|medium-sized
CASSSRSGWGTEAFF
>TRBJ2-3|TRBV29-1|medium-sized
CSVPHAGGGMYTQYF
>TRBJ2-7|TRBV11-2|medium-sized
CASSLNYEQYF
>TRBJ2-7|TRBV12-3/TRBV12-4|medium-sized
CASGSGLASSYEQYF
>TRBJ2-1|TRBV6-2/TRBV6-3|NA
CASSPPTGTAANEKLF
>TRBJ1-1|TRBV7-2|medium-sized
CASSLALAGANTEAFF
>TRBJ2-5|TRBV13|NA
CASSTRGKQETQYF
>TRBJ2-3|TRBV11-2|NA
CASSLVTDTQYF
>TRBJ2-7|TRBV11-2|NA
CASSFASGTSSYEQYF
>TRBJ2-1|TRBV7-6|NA
CASSAGTREGLLNEQFF